This TCR beta chain is drawn from a study of blood T cell repertoires in COVID-19. Germline V gives CDR1 SGHAT, CDR2 FQDESV (reference sequence). This CDR3 is 16 amino acids long. J lost 0 bases, V lost 5 bases, and 8 bases had no gene match. This clone appeared a single time. The repertoire was sequenced with immunoSEQ multiplex PCR; TCRdb's copy has only in-frame clones and lacks some. This table has 60,000 to 85,000 clones, over 70% appearing once. The TCR originated in a man aged 65-85 years with acute or convalescent COVID-19. V and J are TRBV11-1 and TRBJ2-3; TRBD1 agrees at 7 bases. Sequencing was carried out using peripheral blood. The CDR3 loop is CASSPGTDTSTDTQYF. CDR3 nucleotide sequence: TGTGCCAGCAGCCCGGGGACAGATACTAGCACAGATACGCAGTATTTT.